The source of this TCR beta chain is a study of blood T cell repertoires in COVID-19. Looking at the study overall: Italy, Spain and the United States were the sources of the convalescent and acute COVID-19 samples. PBMCs, B-cell-depleted T cells, or T cells were the source of the cDNA or gDNA that made up the material.

V lost 3 bases and J 7 bases, leaving 4 bases between the germline ends. Germline assignment: CDR1 SGHVS and CDR2 FQNEAQ. This CDR3 region has 11 residues. Under the authors' procedure: Cell counts per sample came from amplifying reference gene primers. Generated by immunoSEQ multiplex PCR, the TCRdb table keeps only in-frame clones and is missing some. The D gene and trimming were derived from the DNA, and the V and J assignments and clone size from that table. The data show some 400,000 clones, approximately 77% seen once. Material: peripheral blood. The TCR originated in a human donor with acute or convalescent COVID-19. The donor label of this sample is uncertain. This chain joins TRBV7-8 and TRBJ2-1; D unresolved. The CDR3 nucleotides are TGTGCCAGCAGCTTGAGGAATGAGCAGTTCTTC. It encodes CASSLRNEQFF.